This is a list of T cell receptor beta chains from one sample in a study of shared clonotypes between healthy human individuals. TCRdb's table, derived via immunoSEQ multiplex PCR, lists solely in-frame clones and lacks some. The data contain roughly 1 million clones, about 74% of them singletons. Sequencing used memory CD4+ T cells sorted from blood. The source is a man aged 18 to 30 in good health. CDR3s leave out the opening cysteine and the closing phenylalanine or tryptophan. The size field is filled for only some rows; it gives once, few, many or a size class.

V: TRBV5-1
size: few
CDR3: ASSQGQVNEQF

V: TRBV11-3
size: NA
CDR3: ASSFSVGTNEQF

V: TRBV9
size: NA
CDR3: ASSFFPGRTASDTQY

V: TRBV19
size: NA
CDR3: ASGTSHSGNTIY

V: TRBV2
size: NA
CDR3: ASSEFQGSGELF

V: TRBV5-5
size: NA
CDR3: ASSLTGSTDTQY

V: TRBV30
size: few
CDR3: AWTGGSYEQY

V: TRBV5-1
size: NA
CDR3: ASSPPTGPPYEQY

V: TRBV6-5
size: NA
CDR3: ASSTRTGTNTEAF

V: TRBV4-2
size: few
CDR3: ASSQDAGGTNTGELF

V: TRBV25-1
size: NA
CDR3: ASSEQMQTQY

V: TRBV19
size: NA
CDR3: ASSRPQGQPQH

V: TRBV6-5
size: NA
CDR3: ASKDRGSGNTIY

V: TRBV10-2
size: NA
CDR3: ASSSGTSGRVDTQY

V: TRBV27
size: NA
CDR3: ASSLQQGMDQPQH

V: TRBV4-1
size: NA
CDR3: ASSQEEGLYGYT

V: TRBV2
size: many
CDR3: ASSRDRSNQPQH

V: TRBV7-9
size: once
CDR3: ASSLVAGRETQY

V: TRBV4-1
size: NA
CDR3: ASSQDPYSIMPYEQY

V: TRBV5-1
size: once
CDR3: ASSLGISSGGETQY

V: TRBV11-3
size: NA
CDR3: ASSTGTGTYNEQF

V: TRBV5-8
size: few
CDR3: ASSLKGSGNTIY

V: TRBV27
size: NA
CDR3: ASSPIRSNYGYT

V: TRBV28
size: NA
CDR3: ASSLDREAF

V: TRBV27
size: NA
CDR3: ASSLSWGPAYEQY

V: TRBV5-4
size: once
CDR3: ASSPLRGLADTQY

V: TRBV28
size: NA
CDR3: ASSSEKLF

V: TRBV5-1
size: NA
CDR3: ASSEDRVGYT

V: TRBV11-2
size: NA
CDR3: ASSSSGIYEQY

V: TRBV10-1
size: NA
CDR3: VRDRSPDTQY

V: TRBV7-2
size: NA
CDR3: ASSPRQGQNIQY

V: TRBV18
size: NA
CDR3: ASSPLGNGDTQY

V: TRBV6-5
size: NA
CDR3: ASSSYMNTEAF

V: TRBV2
size: NA
CDR3: ASKDENTGELF

V: TRBV7-2
size: NA
CDR3: ASSLEFLVGSYEQY

V: TRBV7-2
size: NA
CDR3: ASSLGGLADTDTQY

V: TRBV6-5
size: NA
CDR3: AWDSNQPQH

V: TRBV18
size: NA
CDR3: ASSSPLETQY

V: TRBV5-1
size: NA
CDR3: ASSHQGVAYEQY

V: TRBV5-5
size: NA
CDR3: ASSLVPGHYEQY

V: TRBV7-2
size: once
CDR3: ASSLEAPQETQY

V: TRBV21-1
size: NA
CDR3: ASSKVRPFSGNTIY

V: TRBV25-1
size: once
CDR3: ASSDIGATGNTIY

V: TRBV18
size: NA
CDR3: ASSRGHQETQY